The TCR beta chain under discussion was sequenced for a study of spatial heterogeneity in lung cancer. On the study more broadly: As counted in raw reads, each unique TCR and UMI combination appeared more than ten times on average. Study-level findings and limits: Resection blood, more than follow-up blood, showed ubiquitous expanded tumor TCRs.

V lost 2 bases, J lost 0 bases, and 6 bases stayed unmatched. The CDR3 has 16 residues. Germline V gene sequence: CDR1 SGHAT, CDR2 FQDESV (reference sequence). Time point reported: sample taken at primary tumor resection. Whole RNA came from tumor, nontumor lung or frozen PBMC and was sequenced without being sorted. Donors were roughly 72 untreated early-stage non-small cell lung cancer patients. This clonotype came up a few times. Its antigen remains unidentified. A single record per CDR3 protein comes from TCRdb applying MiXCR to the 5' RACE reads. The data contain about 85,000 distinct CDR3 sequences, about 20% of them singletons.

The sample in question was PBMCs, obtained at surgery. The TCR sequence derives from a male donor with early-stage non-small cell lung cancer. The rearrangement uses TRBV11-1 and TRBJ2-5, with 7 positions matching TRBD2. As DNA, the CDR3 is TGTGCCAGCAGCTTATTGGGACTACAAAACCAAGAGACCCAGTACTTC. As protein: CASSLLGLQNQETQYF.